This T cell receptor beta chain was documented in a study of beta chain features in type 1 diabetes. Study results and caveats: Comparison showed that naive, central memory and Treg TCRB repertoires appeared more similar among patients than among healthy donors. Researchers could not determine here whether HLA type influences TCRB rearrangement.

Germline-derived CDR1 and CDR2 are SGHRS and YFSETQ. There are 13 residues in the CDR3. Expressed TCRB transcripts got sequenced, as all isolated RNA was reverse transcribed. This table comes from immunoSEQ multiplex PCR, and its TCRdb copy is limited to in-frame clones, with some not included. The sample consists of some 900,000 clones, around a sixth of them appearing once. In regard to this clone: Its antigen is not identified.

This chain uses TRBV5-1 with TRBJ2-5; 7 nucleotides match TRBD1. The J call may be faulty, since TRBJ2-7 better matches the DNA end. The receptor was isolated from a woman aged 18-29 years in good health. The sample comprised naive CD4+ T cells from blood. The CDR3 reads CASSDRASYEQYF. CDR3 sequence (DNA): TGCGCCAGCAGCGACAGGGCTTCCTACGAGCAGTACTTC.